Listed below are T cell receptor beta chains from one sample, sequenced in a study of post-analysis software for immune sequencing data. TCRdb analysed the PCR reads with MiXCR anew, one entry per CDR3 protein. The repertoire consists of about 680,000 distinct CDR3 sequences, with 55% to 60% occurring once and the leading ten covering over 9%. The source material was blood. These receptors came from a girl aged 2 to 10 with multiple sclerosis. CDR3s include the opening cysteine and the closing phenylalanine or tryptophan. D genes are given only for firm matches. Clone size is stated in some rows and not others, as once, few, many or a class when expanded.

TRBV20-1	.	TRBD2	TRBJ2-4	TGCAGTGCTAGAGATCCCAGCGGGAGGAACATTCAGTACTTC	CSARDPSGRNIQYF
TRBV9	.	.	TRBJ1-3	TGTACCAGCCGCGCATCCTCTGGAAACACCATATATTTT	CTSRASSGNTIYF
TRBV20-1	.	.	TRBJ2-7	TGCAGTGCGGAGGACCCGAGCTCCTACGAGCAGTACTTC	CSAEDPSSYEQYF
TRBV10-3	few	TRBD1	TRBJ2-3	TGTGCCATCACTGGGTCAAAGACAGGGGGGACAGATACGCAGTATTTT	CAITGSKTGGTDTQYF
TRBV12-3/TRBV12-4	.	.	TRBJ2-5	TGTGCCAGCAGTTTATTCGTGAAGGGGAGGGAGACCCAGTACTTC	CASSLFVKGRETQYF
TRBV29-1	.	.	TRBJ2-5	TGCAGCGTTGATTGGGGGGCGCGAGAGACCCAGTACTTC	CSVDWGARETQYF
TRBV20-1	.	TRBD2	TRBJ2-7	TGCAGTGCTAGACCTCTCCGTACATCCGGGACTAGCGGGGTACATAGAGCCGAGCAGTACTTC	CSARPLRTSGTSGVHRAEQYF
TRBV11-2	.	TRBD1	TRBJ2-5	TGTGCCAGCAGCCTAGACAGGGGAAATCAAGAGACCCAGTACTTC	CASSLDRGNQETQYF
TRBV6-2/TRBV6-3	.	TRBD1	TRBJ2-1	TGTGCCAGCGGACAGGGTGTGGTCAATGAGCAGTTCTTC	CASGQGVVNEQFF
TRBV5-1	.	.	TRBJ1-5	TGCGCCCCTGGGGGGGGACGGGGCAATCAGCCCCAGCATTTT	CAPGGGRGNQPQHF
TRBV29-1	.	.	TRBJ1-2	TGCAGCGTTGGAGGGGACGCAGCCTATGGCTACACCTTC	CSVGGDAAYGYTF
TRBV12-3/TRBV12-4	.	TRBD2	TRBJ2-7	TGTGCCAGCACCCCTAGCGGGAGGGCCTACGAGCAGTACTTC	CASTPSGRAYEQYF
TRBV20-1	.	.	TRBJ2-4	TGCAGTGCTAGAGAACCAAGCGAGGTAACCAAAAACATTCAGTACTTC	CSAREPSEVTKNIQYF
TRBV6-1	.	TRBD2	TRBJ2-1	TGTGCCAGCAGTGACAGACTAGCGGGAGGGCCATTTTACAATGAGCAGTTCTTC	CASSDRLAGGPFYNEQFF
TRBV6-6	.	.	TRBJ2-1	TGTGCCAGCAGTTACGAGTCGCGCTCCTACAATGAGCAGTTCTTC	CASSYESRSYNEQFF
TRBV6-5	.	TRBD1	TRBJ1-2	TGTGCCAGCAGTTACCTACAGGGGGAGGACTATGGCTACACCTTC	CASSYLQGEDYGYTF
TRBV25-1	few	TRBD1	TRBJ2-5	TGTGCCAGCAGTGAGAGGGGGCGGCAAGAGACCCAGTACTTC	CASSERGRQETQYF
TRBV6-5	.	.	TRBJ2-7	TGTGCCAGCAGTTATATGTCCTCCTACGAGCAGTACTTC	CASSYMSSYEQYF
TRBV24-1	.	TRBD2	TRBJ2-3	TGTGCCACCAGTGATCCGAAGACTAGCGGGGGCACAGATACGCAGTATTTT	CATSDPKTSGGTDTQYF
TRBV6-2/TRBV6-3	.	TRBD2	TRBJ2-1	TGTGCCAGCAGCCCGCAACTAGCGGGGGGATACAATGAGCAGTTCTTC	CASSPQLAGGYNEQFF
TRBV7-9	.	.	TRBJ2-4	TGTGCCAGCAGCTTAGGGGCAGGGGGGAACATTCAGTACTTC	CASSLGAGGNIQYF
TRBV5-1	few	TRBD2	TRBJ2-7	TGCGCCAGCAGCACTAGCGGAGCAGCCTCCTACGAGCAGTACTTC	CASSTSGAASYEQYF
TRBV28	.	.	TRBJ1-6	TGTGCCAGCGGCCCCCGGGACAAGAATTCACCCCTCCACTTT	CASGPRDKNSPLHF
TRBV5-1	.	TRBD2	TRBJ2-7	TGCGCCAGCAGTACGCGGGAGGAATACGAGCAGTACTTC	CASSTREEYEQYF
TRBV6-2/TRBV6-3	.	.	TRBJ1-5	TGTGCCAGCAGGGACCTGAGGAGCGGCAATCAGCCCCAGCATTTT	CASRDLRSGNQPQHF
TRBV7-2	once	TRBD2	TRBJ2-3	TGTGCCAGCAGCTCTAGGACTAGCGGGGCGGCAGATACGCAGTATTTT	CASSSRTSGAADTQYF
TRBV5-1	.	TRBD1	TRBJ2-1	TGCGCCAGCAGCCCCACAGGGGGCGAGAACAATGAGCAGTTCTTC	CASSPTGGENNEQFF
TRBV7-3	.	.	TRBJ2-7	TGTGCCAGCAGCTTAGATGGGAGCCGCTCCTACGAGCAGTACTTC	CASSLDGSRSYEQYF
TRBV7-2	.	.	TRBJ2-4	TGTGCCAGCAGCTTTTGGAGGGTATATAACATTCAGTACTTC	CASSFWRVYNIQYF
TRBV29-1	few	TRBD2	TRBJ2-1	TGCAGCGTGGGGCCCCGGACTAGCGGTACCCAGACCTACAATGAGCAGTTCTTC	CSVGPRTSGTQTYNEQFF
TRBV12-3/TRBV12-4	.	TRBD1	TRBJ2-7	TGTGCCAGCAGTTTCGGGAGCCGGACAGGGGTAGACGAGCAGTACTTC	CASSFGSRTGVDEQYF
TRBV12-3/TRBV12-4	.	TRBD2	TRBJ2-4	TGTGCCGGCAGTTTAGGTAGCGGGATAGCCAAAAACATTCAGTACTTC	CAGSLGSGIAKNIQYF
TRBV20-1	.	TRBD2	TRBJ2-1	TGCAGTGCCAGGATGAGCGTGGGGGGGAGCTCCTACAATGAGCAGTTCTTC	CSARMSVGGSSYNEQFF
TRBV20-1	.	TRBD2	TRBJ2-1	TGCAGTCTAAGGCGGGAGGGCCGGGATGAGCAGTTCTTC	CSLRREGRDEQFF
TRBV24-1	.	.	TRBJ2-3	TGTGCCACCAGTGATGGCGCGGTGCACCTAAGCACAGATACGCAGTATTTT	CATSDGAVHLSTDTQYF
TRBV10-3	.	.	TRBJ2-5	TGTGCCATCAGTCCCTACCAGCGGTCGACGGCTGAAGAGACCCAGTACTTC	CAISPYQRSTAEETQYF
TRBV11-2	.	TRBD2	TRBJ2-3	TGTGCCAGCAGCTTCGGACTAGCGGGAGTATGGGATACGCAGTATTTT	CASSFGLAGVWDTQYF
TRBV6-5	.	.	TRBJ2-5	TGTGCCAGCAGTTACTCCCAGCTTGAGACCCAGTACTTC	CASSYSQLETQYF
TRBV29-1	.	.	TRBJ2-3	TGCAGCGTTGAGGACAACACAGATACGCAGTATTTT	CSVEDNTDTQYF
TRBV7-8	.	.	TRBJ2-3	TGTGCCAGCAGCGGCCGGGGCCGCGGAGATACGCAGTATTTT	CASSGRGRGDTQYF
TRBV11-2	.	TRBD1	TRBJ2-7	TGTGCCAGCAGCATCGGACAGGGAACCTACGAGCAGTACTTC	CASSIGQGTYEQYF
TRBV28	few	TRBD1	TRBJ1-1	TGTGCCAGCAGTTCCCCAGGGGGTGAAGCTTTCTTT	CASSSPGGEAFF
TRBV19	.	.	TRBJ2-4	TGTGCCAGTAGTACATGGACAGACCGTCTAGCCAAAAACATTCAGTACTTC	CASSTWTDRLAKNIQYF
TRBV7-9	once	TRBD2	TRBJ2-1	TGTGCCAGCAGCTTAGGACACGGACTAGCTTACAATGAGCAGTTCTTC	CASSLGHGLAYNEQFF
TRBV6-5	.	TRBD2	TRBJ2-5	TGTGCCAGTCGGACTAGCGGGGGGGAAGAGACCCAGTACTTC	CASRTSGGEETQYF
TRBV7-9	.	.	TRBJ1-1	TGTGCCAGCACCCACTCAGCCGGGGCAACGCTGAACACTGAAGCCTTCTTT	CASTHSAGATLNTEAFF
TRBV6-5	.	TRBD1	TRBJ1-2	TGTGCCAGCAGTTACAATATAGCCGGACAGGGTGCGAATGGCTACACCTTC	CASSYNIAGQGANGYTF
TRBV29-1	.	TRBD1	TRBJ1-4	TGCAGCGCCCGGAGACAGGGGGACAAACTGTTTTTT	CSARRQGDKLFF
TRBV6-6	few	.	TRBJ1-6	TGTGCCAGCAGTTACCAGATTTCGGTAGTCCGTAATTCACCCCTCCACTTT	CASSYQISVVRNSPLHF
TRBV11-3	.	.	TRBJ2-1	TGTGCCAGCAGCCCCTTTTACAGCGGTGAGCAGTTCTTC	CASSPFYSGEQFF
TRBV20-1	.	.	TRBJ2-1	TGCAGTGCGCGCCCGGCCAGAGGCGGCAATGAGCAGTTCTTC	CSARPARGGNEQFF
TRBV4-1	few	TRBD1	TRBJ2-1	TGCGCCAGCGGCCATACAGGGGGCAATGAGCAGTTCTTC	CASGHTGGNEQFF
TRBV6-6	.	.	TRBJ2-3	TGTGCCAGCACTATACTAGGCACAGATACGCAGTATTTT	CASTILGTDTQYF
TRBV10-3	.	.	TRBJ2-1	TGTGCCACTCTAGACCGGGACGGAGGTGAGCAGTTCTTC	CATLDRDGGEQFF